The 5 T cell receptor beta chains listed next were all sequenced from one sample in a study of regulatory T cells in long-lasting Graves disease. The time point: persistent/refractory GD, antithyroid drugs over 5 years with positive TRAb. Extracted RNA from PBMCs served as the source of the TCR library. Building of the TCR beta libraries involved iRepertoire HTBI primers and Arm-PCR of CDR3 regions. From the multiplex PCR reads, TCRdb called clonotypes with MiXCR, one entry per CDR3 protein. The table includes 700,000 or so distinct CDR3 sequences, approximately 31% detected once. The material was peripheral blood mononuclear cells (PBMCs), obtained when the disease was refractory, from a patient treated with antithyroid drugs. These receptors all come from a female donor with Graves disease.

This sequence joins TRBV19 and TRBJ1-6; the match to TRBD1 covers 8 bases. Germline V gene data show CDR1 as LNHDA and CDR2 as SQIVND (reference sequence). Germline trimming cut 6 bases from V and 8 bases from J; bases unmatched to any gene: 6. This CDR3 region has 14 residues. Here the CDR3 reads CASSTGQGDSPLHF. As DNA, the CDR3 is TGTGCCAGTAGCACCGGACAGGGTGATTCACCCCTCCACTTT.

In this sample, this clonotype turned up a few times. V usage is TRBV20-1 and J usage is TRBJ1-5; the D gene is possibly TRBD1 (5 bases). V gave up 1 base and J gave up 6 bases, with 13 bases separating them. The V gene's germline CDR1 is DFQATT and CDR2 SNEGSKA (reference sequence). The CDR3 spans 14 residues. The CDR3 DNA sequence: TGCAGTGCTAGAGTGAGCAGGGCGGGTCAGCCCCAGCATTTT. As protein: CSARVSRAGQPQHF.

V usage is TRBV6-1 and J usage is TRBJ1-1; maybe TRBD1 (6 bases). Trimming left V 7 bases short and J 5 bases short, with 11 bases between. This CDR3 has 12 amino acids. CDR1 and CDR2 from the germline V gene are MNHNS and SASEGT. CDR3 sequence: CASNRGQTEAFF. The CDR3 nucleotides read TGTGCCAGCAACCGGGGGCAGACTGAAGCTTTCTTT.

On this clonotype: No conserved phenylalanine or tryptophan is present at the end of the CDR3, so a read error is the likely explanation. DNA of the CDR3: TGCAGTGCTAGGGTGGTCGCAGGGGTAGTTCAGCCCCAGCATCTT. The encoded protein is CSARVVAGVVQPQHL. The rearrangement uses TRBV20-1 and TRBJ1-5, with D possibly being TRBD1 (6 bases). The CDR3 spans 15 residues. V shed 3 bases and J shed 6 bases, with 18 bases lying between them. The germline V gene encodes CDR1 DFQATT and CDR2 SNEGSKA (reference sequence).

This clonotype occurred many times. The CDR3 sequence is CSASRDSDPLDYGYTF. The CDR3 DNA sequence: TGCAGTGCTAGCCGGGACAGCGACCCACTAGACTATGGCTACACCTTC. The chain has TRBV20-1 and TRBJ1-2; 7 nucleotides align to TRBD1. The V gene's germline CDR1 is DFQATT and CDR2 SNEGSKA (reference sequence). This CDR3 contains 16 residues. V shed 3 bases, J shed 3 bases, and the junction held 13 bases outside the gene matches.